This T cell receptor (beta chain) was identified during a study of CD8 T cells in ankylosing spondylitis. Study outcomes and limitations: Researchers report that disease-linked clones proved CD8+ and relatively rare in peripheral blood. Disease-linked clones reportedly concentrated significantly in matched ankylosing spondylitis synovial fluid. Prior literature has documented some motif variants in synovial fluid and blood from reactive arthritis.

The table lists this clonotype with many counts. The target antigen is unknown. This CDR3 region has 15 residues. Trimming stripped 5 bases from V and 5 bases from J, with 16 bases between. Germline CDR1 is SEHNR and CDR2 is FQNEAQ (reference sequence). Making use of molecular barcodes, quantitative 5'-RACE generated TCR beta libraries. TCRdb called the 5' RACE reads again in MiXCR, with one record for every CDR3 protein. The sample records more than 250,000 distinct CDR3 sequences, 11% being singletons. This clonotype was sampled from a female donor with ankylosing spondylitis or in good health (not recorded which). The chain couples TRBV7-9 to TRBJ1-5; D might be TRBD1 (6 bases). Sequenced sample: blood, either unsorted or a sorted T cell fraction (not recorded which). The CDR3 DNA reads TGTGCCAGCAGCGTCGGGACACTTGGGGATCAGCCCCAGCATTTT. Its protein is CASSVGTLGDQPQHF.